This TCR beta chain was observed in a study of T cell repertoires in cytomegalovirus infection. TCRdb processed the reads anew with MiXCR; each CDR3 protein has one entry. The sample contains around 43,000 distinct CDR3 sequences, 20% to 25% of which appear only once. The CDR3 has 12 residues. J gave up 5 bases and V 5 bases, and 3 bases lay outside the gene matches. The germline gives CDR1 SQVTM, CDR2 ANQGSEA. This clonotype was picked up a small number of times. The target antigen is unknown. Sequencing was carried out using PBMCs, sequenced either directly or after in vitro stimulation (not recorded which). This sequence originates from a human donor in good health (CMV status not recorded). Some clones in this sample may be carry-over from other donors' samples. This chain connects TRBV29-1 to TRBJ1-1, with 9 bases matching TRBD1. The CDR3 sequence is CSVRQGGTEAFF. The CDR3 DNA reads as TGCAGCGTTAGACAGGGGGGGACTGAAGCTTTCTTT.